This TCR beta chain comes out of a study of OX40 agonist ivuxolimab in advanced cancers. About the study: Dosing consisted of intravenous ivuxolimab at 0.01 to 10 mg/kg every 2 weeks.

As regards this clone: Antigen unknown.

Study-wide findings and caveats: Averaging showed that CD8+ T cells had more expanded clones than CD4+ did. It was not determined which antigens were specifically recognized by the peripheral T cells that had undergone clonal expansion. Low normalized clonal expansion also occurred in some nonresponding patients.

Profiled with immunoSEQ multiplex PCR; TCRdb holds only in-frame clones, not every one. The data show 35,000 or so clones, more than 75% seen once. V shed 6 bases, J shed 3 bases, and the junction held 2 bases outside the gene matches. Germline CDR1 reads MNHNY; CDR2 reads SVGAGI (reference sequence). The CDR3 is 13 amino acids. This chain uses TRBV6-6 with TRBJ1-5; TRBD1 agrees at 7 bases. The sequenced sample was CD4+ or CD8+ T cells sorted from blood, obtained in a trial of the OX40 agonist ivuxolimab. This receptor was identified in an adult with an advanced solid tumor such as melanoma, head and neck, liver or kidney cancer. This CDR3 is CASRGQFNQPQHF. In DNA, the CDR3 is TGTGCCAGCAGGGGACAGTTCAATCAGCCCCAGCATTTT.